These 9 T cell receptor beta chains were sequenced from one sample in a study of blood T cell repertoires in COVID-19 (dated by TCRdb to about 2020). The library was generated by the immunoSEQ multiplex PCR assay. The clones in this table, taken by TCRdb from immuneACCESS, are in-frame only. Not every clone is retained; where verified, under half of the shortfall comes from an unresolved V gene, and the cause of the rest is unknown. The sample records under 250,000 clones, around four fifths of which are singletons. 2.5% to 3% of the sample is held by the ten biggest clonotypes. The sample taken for sequencing was peripheral blood. These receptors came from a woman between 70 and 85 years old with active or convalescent COVID-19.

This sequence joins TRBV7-3 and TRBJ1-1; D may be TRBD1 (6 bases). V was cut by 5 bases and J by 2 bases, with 9 bases left in between. Germline assignment: CDR1 SGHTA and CDR2 FQGTGA. This CDR3 spans 13 amino acids. The DNA of the CDR3 is TGTGCCAGCAGCCCACAGGGCAACACTGAAGCTTTCTTT. It is translated as CASSPQGNTEAFF.

V usage is TRBV19 and J usage is TRBJ1-5, with D perhaps matching TRBD1 (5 bases). Germline loops: CDR1 LNHDA, CDR2 SQIVND (reference sequence). Trimming left V 1 base short and J 2 bases short, with 12 bases between. This CDR3 has 16 residues. Written as DNA, the CDR3 is TGTGCCAGTAGTATAGGCCAGGGCTGGGGCAATCAGCCCCAGCATTTT. Translated: CASSIGQGWGNQPQHF.

The chain has TRBV12-5 and TRBJ1-3; no clear D. In germline, CDR1 is LGHNT, CDR2 FRNRAP. V lost 7 bases, J lost 4 bases, and 8 bases lay in between. This CDR3 is built from 12 residues. In DNA form, the CDR3 reads TGTGCTAGTGCCACCGAGGGAAACACCATATATTTT. Protein product: CASATEGNTIYF. Looking up the rest from reference TRBV12-5 and TRBJ1-3 gives the full variable domain: DARVTQTPRHKVTEMGQEVTMRCQPILGHNTVFWYRQTMMQGLELLAYFRNRAPLDDSGMPKDRFSAEMPDATLATLKIQPSEPRDSAVYFCASATEGNTIYFGEGSWLTVV.

The V gene is TRBV2, the J gene TRBJ2-2; D might be TRBD1 (6 bases). The germline gives CDR1 SNHLY, CDR2 FYNNEI. Trimming shortened V by 4 bases and J by 2 bases, and 11 bases separated the two germline ends. The CDR3 covers 15 residues. CDR3 region: CASSARTANTGELFF. CDR3 nucleotide sequence: TGTGCCAGCAGTGCCCGGACAGCCAACACCGGGGAGCTGTTTTTT.

CDR3 DNA sequence: TGTGCCAGCAGCTTAAGGGGGGGACTTAGCGGGGCCAAGAATGAGCAGTTCTTC. Protein: CASSLRGGLSGAKNEQFF. The genes are TRBV7-9 and TRBJ2-1; 8 nucleotides align to TRBD2. CDR1 is SEHNR and CDR2 is FQNEAQ in the germline V gene (reference sequence). Trimming removed 2 bases from V and 7 bases from J; junction bases left unmatched: 16. The CDR3 is 18 residues long.

This clone was observed once. The chain is built from TRBV6-2 or TRBV6-3 and TRBJ1-2, with 8 positions matching TRBD1. Germline V lookup: CDR1 MNHEY, CDR2 SVGEGT. The CDR3 consists of 12 residues. The trim removed 2 bases at V and 14 bases at J, leaving 7 bases unmatched. The CDR3 nucleotides are TGTGCCAGCAGTTACCGGCCCAGGGGGCGTACCTTC. It codes for CASSYRPRGRTF.

This clone has a handful of counts. The chain uses TRBV7-9 and TRBJ2-5; a weak D match, TRBD1 (5 bases). The V end lost 4 bases, the J end lost 3 bases, and 9 bases lay between the germline ends. The length of the CDR3 is 13 residues. Germline lookup yields CDR1 SEHNR and CDR2 FQNEAQ (reference sequence). The CDR3 sequence: CASSSTREETQYF. In DNA form, the CDR3 reads TGTGCCAGCAGCTCCACCAGGGAAGAGACCCAGTACTTC.

This clone occurred once. This sequence joins TRBV14 and TRBJ2-2; D not certain. This CDR3 has 14 residues. CDR1 is SGHDN, CDR2 FVKESK, per germline. The ends were cut back, 8 bases at V and 6 bases at J, with 16 bases in the middle. The CDR3 DNA reads as TGTGCCAGCTGCCCTAATCTGAGCTCCGGGGAGCTGTTTTTT. It specifies CASCPNLSSGELFF.

The rearrangement links TRBV5-4 to TRBJ2-5; TRBD2 agrees at 12 bases. The V and J ends lost 5 bases and 4 bases, in that order; junction bases with no gene match: 6. From germline, CDR1 is SGHNT and CDR2 YYREEE (reference sequence). There are 15 residues in the CDR3. The CDR3 nucleotides are TGTGCCAGCAGGTCTAGCGGGGGGGCGGGAGAGACCCAGTACTTC. This encodes CASRSSGGAGETQYF.